Below are 28 T cell receptor beta chains sequenced from a single sample in a study of blood T cell repertoires in COVID-19. Generated by immunoSEQ multiplex PCR, the TCRdb table keeps only in-frame clones and is missing some. The data show 140,000 or so clones, 70% to 90% seen once. Sequencing used peripheral blood. The receptors here all came from a human donor in a cohort sampled during active COVID-19.

This clone was counted a single time. The chain carries TRBV29-1 and TRBJ2-5; D call uncertain. The CDR3 is made up of 12 amino acids. V shed 3 bases and J shed 6 bases, with 11 bases lying between them. Germline V gene lookup returns CDR1 SQVTM and CDR2 ANQGSEA. DNA of the CDR3: TGCAGCGTTGACAGTGACTCTAAGACCCAGTACTTC. This codes for CSVDSDSKTQYF.

The V gene is TRBV7-9, the J gene TRBJ1-1; the D gene is possibly TRBD1 (5 bases). The CDR3 is 16 amino acids. Germline V gives CDR1 SEHNR, CDR2 FQNEAQ (reference sequence). V was pared by 1 base and J by 4 bases, with 16 bases between. This CDR3 reads CASSLDDWGEATEAFF. CDR3 nucleotides: TGTGCCAGCAGCTTAGATGATTGGGGGGAGGCCACTGAAGCTTTCTTT.

The gene calls are TRBV28 and TRBJ1-1, with 10 bases matching TRBD1. The trim removed 3 bases at V and 3 bases at J, leaving 13 bases unmatched. Germline CDR1 is MDHEN and CDR2 is SYDVKM. This CDR3 region has 18 residues. The CDR3 is CASSLGLSGTGEDTEAFF. The CDR3 nucleotides read TGTGCCAGCAGTTTGGGGCTCTCCGGGACAGGGGAGGACACTGAAGCTTTCTTT.

DNA of the CDR3: TGTGCCAGCAGCGCCCGAACAGGGGGGCCGGTAAATGAGCAGTTCTTC. Its translation is CASSARTGGPVNEQFF. This chain connects TRBV5-4 to TRBJ2-1; 8 bases are a match to TRBD1. The ends lost 4 bases at V and 7 bases at J; junction bases unmatched: 13. The CDR3 consists of 16 residues. The V gene's germline CDR1 is SGHNT and CDR2 YYREEE (reference sequence).

This clone was observed a single time. V and J are TRBV9 and TRBJ2-5, with D possibly matching TRBD1 (5 bases). Germline loops: CDR1 SGDLS, CDR2 YYNGEE. The CDR3 is 15 residues long. The V end was cut by 4 bases, the J end by 0 bases, with 13 bases between. The CDR3 DNA sequence: TGTGCCAGCAGCTCCGGTCAGGGTTACCAAGAGACCCAGTACTTC. This encodes CASSSGQGYQETQYF.

This chain joins TRBV10-2 and TRBJ2-5; 11 bases map to TRBD1. CDR1 WSHSY and CDR2 SAAADI come from the germline V gene. The CDR3 is made up of 15 amino acids. V lost 2 bases to trimming and J lost 4 bases; unmatched junction nucleotides: 3. This chain's CDR3 is CASSERTGGSETQYF. CDR3 DNA: TGCGCCAGCAGTGAGAGGACAGGGGGCTCAGAGACCCAGTACTTC.

The chain has TRBV5-1 and TRBJ2-7; 14 nucleotides match TRBD2. CDR3 length equals 16 residues. Germline-derived CDR1 and CDR2 are SGHRS and YFSETQ. V lost 3 bases and J lost 6; bases outside the gene matches: 8. The CDR3 is CASSSGWGLAGVEQYF. The CDR3 region has the DNA TGCGCCAGCAGCTCGGGTTGGGGACTAGCGGGAGTCGAGCAGTACTTC.

J is TRBJ2-1 and V is TRBV6-4, with 7 nucleotides matching TRBD2. V was pared by 0 bases and J by 10 bases, with 3 bases of the junction left unmatched. The germline gives CDR1 MRHNA, CDR2 SNTAGT. The CDR3 sequence is 13 residues long. The CDR3 is CASSDSGEGEQFF. CDR3 sequence (DNA): TGTGCCAGCAGTGACTCAGGGGAGGGGGAGCAGTTCTTC.

This clone was found once. The V gene is TRBV4-1, the J gene TRBJ1-4; D is uncertain. Between the trimmed V and J ends, which lost 5 bases and 3 bases, there was a span of 10 bases. This CDR3 region has 14 residues. Germline assignment: CDR1 MGHRA and CDR2 YSYEKL. The CDR3 protein is CASSSRYANEKLFF. CDR3 nucleotides: TGCGCCAGCAGCTCCAGGTACGCTAATGAAAAACTGTTTTTT.

As concerns this clone: The junction departs from the called germline gene at one end, perhaps through a read error. The J gene is TRBJ2-1, the V gene TRBV27; 13 positions match TRBD2. Germline V gene data show CDR1 as MNHEY and CDR2 as SMNVEV (reference sequence). This CDR3 spans 15 amino acids. The CDR3: CASSPGLAGYSEQFF. Written as DNA, the CDR3 is TGTGCCAGCAGTCCGGGACTAGCGGGATACAGTGAGCAGTTCTTC.

This rearrangement joins TRBV28 to TRBJ1-3, with unresolved D. This CDR3 contains 15 residues. The V and J ends lost 8 bases and 0 bases respectively, with 14 bases between them. The germline CDR1 and CDR2 sequences are MDHEN and SYDVKM. The CDR3 region has the DNA TGTGCCAGCCGGACGGGGATTATCTCTGGAAACACCATATATTTT. This sequence encodes CASRTGIISGNTIYF.

CDR3 DNA sequence: TGTGCCAGCAGCTTCCGGGAGGGGGATACGCAGTATTTT. It specifies CASSFREGDTQYF. This chain joins TRBV7-3 and TRBJ2-3; 8 bases fit TRBD2. The CDR3 extends over 13 amino acids. Germline V gene lookup returns CDR1 SGHTA and CDR2 FQGTGA. The junction had 2 bases not matched to a gene; V was cut back by 3 bases and J by 6 bases.

In this sample, this clone turned up once. The V and J genes are TRBV2 and TRBJ2-3, with unresolved D. The CDR3 covers 12 residues. The V gene's germline CDR1 is SNHLY and CDR2 FYNNEI. V was clipped by 7 bases and J by 2 bases, with 7 bases between them. CDR3 DNA sequence: TGTGCCAGCACGGCGGACACAGATACGCAGTATTTT. This gives the protein CASTADTDTQYF.

This clone was found a few times. The chain carries TRBV5-1 and TRBJ1-1; no reliable D call. Trimming took 0 bases from V and 7 from J, leaving 10 bases between them. Germline CDR1 is SGHRS and CDR2 is YFSETQ. The CDR3 totals 13 residues. CDR3 nucleotides: TGCGCCAGCAGCTTGGACACCATCCTTGAAGCTTTCTTT. Its protein is CASSLDTILEAFF.

The chain carries TRBV19 and TRBJ1-5, with no clear D. There are 15 residues in the CDR3. Germline-derived CDR1 and CDR2 are LNHDA and SQIVND (reference sequence). V lost 7 bases and J 10 bases, leaving 23 bases between the germline ends. CDR3 protein: CASTTLQSRGSPQHF. CDR3 DNA sequence: TGTGCCAGTACCACCCTGCAAAGCCGGGGAAGCCCCCAGCATTTT.

This chain connects TRBV6-5 to TRBJ2-1, with 10 bases that match TRBD1. Trimming cost V 6 bases and J 8 bases; bases outside gene matches: 10. This CDR3 has 15 residues. Germline lookup yields CDR1 MNHEY and CDR2 SVGAGI. This CDR3 is CASSKWDRGGDEQFF. The DNA of the CDR3 is TGTGCCAGCAGCAAGTGGGACAGGGGAGGGGATGAGCAGTTCTTC.

The J gene is TRBJ2-2, the V gene TRBV15; TRBD2 aligns across 8 bases. CDR3 length: 16 residues. J lost 1 base, V lost 5 bases, and 6 bases had no gene match. Germline V gives CDR1 LNHNV, CDR2 YYDKDF (reference sequence). Here the CDR3 reads CATSPRGGVNTGELFF. In DNA form, the CDR3 reads TGTGCCACCAGCCCTCGGGGGGGGGTGAACACCGGGGAGCTGTTTTTT.

The chain couples TRBV10-3 to TRBJ2-7; 9 nucleotides line up with TRBD2. V shed 6 bases and J 1 base; nucleotides not matched to a gene: 4. Germline-derived CDR1 and CDR2 are ENHRY and SYGVKD. The CDR3 runs to 14 residues. In DNA, the CDR3 is TGTGCCATCAGAGGTAGCGGGAGATCCTACGAGCAGTACTTC. This sequence encodes CAIRGSGRSYEQYF.

The CDR3 region has the DNA TGTGCCAGCAGTTTACATAGTCTGGCTCCTAGGTCTCACGAGCAGTACTTC. As protein: CASSLHSLAPRSHEQYF. The chain has TRBV28 and TRBJ2-7; D ambiguous. V lost 2 bases to trimming and J lost 5 bases, with 22 bases between them. The CDR3 is 17 amino acids. CDR1 and CDR2 (germline): MDHEN, SYDVKM.

The J gene is TRBJ2-1, the V gene TRBV7-6; 10 bases are a match to TRBD2. Germline CDR1 SGHVS, CDR2 FNYEAQ. Germline trimming cut 6 bases from V and 0 bases from J; bases unmatched to any gene: 5. This CDR3 spans 16 amino acids. The CDR3 spells CASRPGLAVSYNEQFF. CDR3 bases: TGTGCCAGCAGACCCGGACTAGCGGTCTCCTACAATGAGCAGTTCTTC.

The chain links TRBV29-1 to TRBJ2-1; tentatively, D is TRBD2 (5 bases). CDR1 is SQVTM and CDR2 is ANQGSEA in the germline V gene. The V end lost 4 bases, the J end lost 8 bases, and 6 bases lay between the germline ends. CDR3 size: 10 residues. The CDR3 DNA reads TGCAGCGTTGGGACTTATGAGCAGTTCTTC. Translating gives CSVGTYEQFF.

The chain carries TRBV29-1 and TRBJ2-7; 8 positions agree with TRBD1. This CDR3 has 15 amino acids. Germline lookup yields CDR1 SQVTM and CDR2 ANQGSEA. Trimming cost V 5 bases and J 4 bases; bases outside gene matches: 13. The CDR3 is CSVLAVDRGRYEQYF. The DNA for the CDR3 is TGCAGCGTTTTAGCCGTAGACAGGGGTCGGTACGAGCAGTACTTC.

The V and J genes are TRBV11-2 and TRBJ2-7; 8 nucleotides agree with TRBD2. The ends lost 5 bases at V and 1 base at J; junction bases unmatched: 7. This CDR3 region has 15 residues. Germline loops: CDR1 SGHAT, CDR2 FQNNGV. DNA for the CDR3: TGTGCCAGCAGCCCAGGACTAGCCTATTCCTACGAGCAGTACTTC. It codes for CASSPGLAYSYEQYF. Filled out from reference TRBV11-2 and TRBJ2-7, the complete variable domain reads EAGVAQSPRYKIIEKRQSVAFWCNPISGHATLYWYQQILGQGPKLLIQFQNNGVVDDSQLPKDRFSAERLKGVDSTLKIQPAKLEDSAVYLCASSPGLAYSYEQYFGPGTRLTVT.

This sequence joins TRBV15 and TRBJ2-5; 14 bases agree with TRBD2. Looked up from germline, CDR1 is LNHNV and CDR2 is YYDKDF (reference sequence). Unmatched junction bases numbered 5, after V lost 1 base and J lost 1 base. This CDR3 region has 18 residues. CDR3 residues: CATSRVLTSGGVQETQYF. The CDR3 region has the DNA TGTGCCACCAGCAGAGTCCTGACTAGCGGGGGGGTCCAAGAGACCCAGTACTTC.

This sequence joins TRBV29-1 and TRBJ2-3, with a weak D call TRBD2 (6 bases). This CDR3 is 15 amino acids long. Germline V gene lookup returns CDR1 SQVTM and CDR2 ANQGSEA. The V and J ends lost 7 bases and 0 bases respectively, with 17 bases between them. The CDR3 protein is CSAHRGSGSTDTQYF. CDR3 bases: TGCAGCGCCCACCGCGGTAGCGGAAGCACAGATACGCAGTATTTT.

The chain uses TRBV27 and TRBJ1-6; D is possibly TRBD1 (6 bases). The CDR3 has 15 amino acids. Trimming stripped 2 bases from V and 1 base from J, with 6 bases between. From germline, CDR1 is MNHEY and CDR2 SMNVEV (reference sequence). CDR3 in amino acids: CASSLGTSYNSPLHF. For the CDR3, the DNA is TGTGCCAGCAGTTTAGGGACATCCTATAATTCACCCCTCCACTTT.

V is TRBV4-1 and J is TRBJ2-1; the D gene is possibly TRBD2 (7 bases). Germline CDR1 and CDR2: MGHRA and YSYEKL. Trimming pared 0 bases from V and 6 bases from J, leaving 15 bases between. The CDR3 contains 16 residues. The CDR3 region is CASSQDRGARTNEQFF. The CDR3 nucleotides are TGCGCCAGCAGCCAAGATCGGGGGGCCCGAACCAATGAGCAGTTCTTC.

This clone was seen just once. The V and J genes are TRBV24-1 and TRBJ2-1, with D possibly matching TRBD1 (5 bases). CDR3 size: 15 residues. V was pared by 6 bases and J by 6 bases, with 17 bases between. In germline, CDR1 is KGHDR, CDR2 SFDVKD. The CDR3 bases are TGTGCCACCAGTTCCCCACGCTTCCAGGGCAATGAGCAGTTCTTC. Its protein is CATSSPRFQGNEQFF.